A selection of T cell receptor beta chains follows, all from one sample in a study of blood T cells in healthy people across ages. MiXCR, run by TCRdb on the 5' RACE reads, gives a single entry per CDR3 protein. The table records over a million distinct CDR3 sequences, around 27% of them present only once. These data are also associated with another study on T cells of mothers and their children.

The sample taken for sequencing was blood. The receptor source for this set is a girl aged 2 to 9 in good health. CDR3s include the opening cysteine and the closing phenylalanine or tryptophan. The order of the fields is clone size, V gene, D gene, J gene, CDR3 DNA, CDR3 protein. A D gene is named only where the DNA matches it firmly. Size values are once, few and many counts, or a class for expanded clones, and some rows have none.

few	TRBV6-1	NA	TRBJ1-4	TGTGCCAGCAGTCCCCACCTTTCCGGACAGCTTGAAAAACTGTTTTTT	CASSPHLSGQLEKLFF
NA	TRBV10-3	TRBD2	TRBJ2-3	TGTGCCACTCTACGGGGGGAGGCAGATACGCAGTATTTT	CATLRGEADTQYF
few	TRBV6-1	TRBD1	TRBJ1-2	TGTGCCAGCAGTGAGGACAGGGTCTATGGCTACACCTTC	CASSEDRVYGYTF
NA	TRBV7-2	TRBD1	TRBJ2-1	TGTGCCAGCAGCTTAGTGTTGGGACAGGCGACCAAGCAGTTCTTC	CASSLVLGQATKQFF
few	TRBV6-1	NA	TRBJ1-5	TGTGCCAGTAGTACAAGGGATATTCAGCCCCAGCATTTT	CASSTRDIQPQHF
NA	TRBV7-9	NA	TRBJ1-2	TGTGCCAGCACCTCGGACAGCTCCTACGGCTACACCTTC	CASTSDSSYGYTF
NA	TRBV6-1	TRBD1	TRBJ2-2	TGTGCCAGCAGTCCTCGACAGGGAGACACCGGGGAGCTGTTTTTT	CASSPRQGDTGELFF
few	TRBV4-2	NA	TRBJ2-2	TGTGCCAGCAGCCTTCTAGGAAGCACCGGGGAGCTGTTTTTT	CASSLLGSTGELFF
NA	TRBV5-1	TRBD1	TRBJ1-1	TGCGCCAGCAGCTTGTTCCGACAGGGGAACACTGAAGCTTTCTTT	CASSLFRQGNTEAFF
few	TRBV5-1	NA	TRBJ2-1	TGCGCCAGCAAGGTACGGGAGAATGAGCAGTTCTTC	CASKVRENEQFF
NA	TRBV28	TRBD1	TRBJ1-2	TGTGCCAGCAGTTTAACTAAAACTTCACACGGGACAGGGCCGAACAAATTCTATGGCTACACCTTC	CASSLTKTSHGTGPNKFYGYTF
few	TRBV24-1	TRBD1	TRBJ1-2	TGTGCCACTAGTGACAGGGGGAGAGGCTACACCTTC	CATSDRGRGYTF
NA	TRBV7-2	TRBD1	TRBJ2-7	TGTGCCAGCAGCTTTTCGGGACAGACGATCGGCTACCAGCAGTACTTC	CASSFSGQTIGYQQYF
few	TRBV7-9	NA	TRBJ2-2	TGTGCCAGCAGCTTTATAGGAACATCGAACACCGGGGAGCTGTTTTTT	CASSFIGTSNTGELFF
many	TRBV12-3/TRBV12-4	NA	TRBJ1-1	TGTGCCAGCAGTTTATCAGGGTTGGCTTTCTTT	CASSLSGLAFF
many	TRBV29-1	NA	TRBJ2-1	TGCAGCGTTGAAGATGTACTGAGAGGGGAGTTCTTC	CSVEDVLRGEFF
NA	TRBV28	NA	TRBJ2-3	TGTGCCAGCAGTTTATGGGGGACAAGCGGGACCCAGAGCTCCTATACTAGCACAGATACGCAGTATTTT	CASSLWGTSGTQSSYTSTDTQYF
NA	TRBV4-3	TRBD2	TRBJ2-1	TGCGCCAGCAGTCCGCGACTAGCGGGCAATACCTACAATGAGCAGTTCTTC	CASSPRLAGNTYNEQFF
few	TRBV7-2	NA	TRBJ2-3	TGTGCCAGCAGCTTAGGATCGACAACTCTCTTGGGGACAGATACGCAGTATTTT	CASSLGSTTLLGTDTQYF
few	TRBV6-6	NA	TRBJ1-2	TGTGCCATCCGGGGCTCCTTAGATGGCTACACCTTC	CAIRGSLDGYTF
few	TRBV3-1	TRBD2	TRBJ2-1	TGTGCCAGCAGCCACAACCTAGCGGGAGAAGGTGAGCAGTTCTTC	CASSHNLAGEGEQFF
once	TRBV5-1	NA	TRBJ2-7	TGCGCCAGCAGCTATACCGGAGGGGCCTACGAGCAGTACTTC	CASSYTGGAYEQYF
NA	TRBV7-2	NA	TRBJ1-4	TGTGCCAGCAGCTTAGCGGGGGGGAAGAAAGGTCTCCGCGAAAAACTGTTTTTT	CASSLAGGKKGLREKLFF
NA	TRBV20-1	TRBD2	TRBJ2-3	TGCAGTGCTACTAGCGGGAGTAGCACAGATACGCAGTATTTT	CSATSGSSTDTQYF